The 7 T cell receptor beta chains given below trace back to one sample, sequenced in a study of blood T cell repertoires in COVID-19 (dated by TCRdb to 2020 to 2021). The library relied on the immunoSEQ multiplex PCR assay. This is the immuneACCESS table as TCRdb keeps it, with only in-frame sequences that have V and J called. A part of the clones is gone; compared with another copy, unresolved V genes explain less than half, and the rest is unexplained. The table for this sample lists 65,000 to 80,000 clones; more than 90% of them were counted only once. The ten biggest clones cover about a tenth of the sample. Sequenced: peripheral blood. These receptors were collected from a human donor in a cohort sampled during active COVID-19.

The CDR3 spells CASSPGTGGYNEQFF. CDR3 sequence (DNA): TGTGCCAGCAGTCCCGGGACAGGGGGGTACAATGAGCAGTTCTTC. This chain connects TRBV27 to TRBJ2-1, with 11 bases that match TRBD1. Trimming took 5 bases from V and 4 from J; bases not matched to a gene: 4. The CDR3 is 15 amino acids. Germline V gene data show CDR1 as MNHEY and CDR2 as SMNVEV (reference sequence).

V usage is TRBV5-1 and J usage is TRBJ2-5, with D maybe TRBD1 (5 bases). Trimming took 0 bases from V and 0 from J, leaving 6 bases between them. From germline, CDR1 is SGHRS and CDR2 YFSETQ. This CDR3 has 14 residues. CDR3: CASSLEGYQETQYF. The CDR3 DNA sequence: TGCGCCAGCAGCTTGGAGGGGTACCAAGAGACCCAGTACTTC.

The chain is built from TRBV5-1 and TRBJ2-5; a weak D match, TRBD2 (6 bases). Trimming shortened V by 1 base and J by 2 bases, and 12 bases separated the two germline ends. CDR1 is SGHRS, CDR2 YFSETQ, per germline. This CDR3 contains 15 residues. The CDR3 coding sequence is TGCGCCAGCAGCTTGAGTGGAGGGATTCAAGAGACCCAGTACTTC. Protein: CASSLSGGIQETQYF.

The CDR3 reads CASSNGQYTDTQYF. The CDR3 DNA is TGTGCCAGCAGCAACGGACAGTACACAGATACGCAGTATTTT. The chain couples TRBV7-9 to TRBJ2-3; weak D call: TRBD1 (6 bases). The V gene's germline CDR1 is SEHNR and CDR2 FQNEAQ (reference sequence). The length of the CDR3 is 14 residues. Trimming cost V 5 bases and J 2 bases, with 11 bases left between them. Based on the CDR3 plus reference TRBV7-9 and TRBJ2-3, the full variable domain is DTGVSQNPRHKITKRGQNVTFRCDPISEHNRLYWYRQTLGQGPEFLTYFQNEAQLEKSRLLSDRFSAERPKGSFSTLEIQRTEQGDSAMYLCASSNGQYTDTQYFGPGTRLTVL.

V and J are TRBV28 and TRBJ2-2; D might be TRBD2 (6 bases). Germline-derived CDR1 and CDR2 are MDHEN and SYDVKM. This CDR3 contains 15 residues. V dropped 2 bases and J dropped 4 bases, with 11 bases sitting between them. CDR3: CASSLAGRSTGELFF. Here the CDR3 DNA reads TGTGCCAGCAGTTTAGCCGGGAGATCCACCGGGGAGCTGTTTTTT.

This clone has more than one count but fewer than ten. The chain has TRBV5-1 and TRBJ1-4, with a weak D call TRBD1 (5 bases). Between the trimmed V and J ends, which lost 3 bases and 8 bases, there was a span of 17 bases. CDR1 SGHRS and CDR2 YFSETQ come from the germline V gene. The CDR3 runs to 15 residues. CDR3 amino acids: CASSSKITGKEKLFF. CDR3 DNA sequence: TGCGCCAGCAGCTCGAAAATAACAGGAAAGGAAAAACTGTTTTTT.

The rearrangement links TRBV6-2 or TRBV6-3 to TRBJ1-2; 9 bases agree with TRBD1. The CDR3 has 11 amino acids. Unmatched junction bases numbered 5, after V lost 5 bases and J lost 13 bases. The germline V gene encodes CDR1 MNHEY and CDR2 SVGEGT. DNA for the CDR3: TGTGCCAGCAGTGGGGACAGGGACGGCACCTTC. Translation: CASSGDRDGTF.